This TCR beta chain was recovered during a study of blood T cell repertoires in COVID-19. On the study more broadly: Sample material is recorded as cDNA or gDNA derived from T cells, B-cell-depleted T cells, or PBMCs.

Produced via immunoSEQ multiplex PCR; TCRdb's table is partial and in-frame only. This table has 250,000 to 350,000 clones, around 85% appearing once. Sequencing was done on a sample of PBMCs or T cells enriched from blood (not recorded which). This receptor was taken from a woman in her twenties or thirties who had recovered from COVID-19.

The CDR3 nucleotides read TGTGCCACCAGCAGATCTCTCACAGGGATGGCCAAAAACATTCAGTACTTC. Residues: CATSRSLTGMAKNIQYF. V and J are TRBV15 and TRBJ2-4, with D possibly TRBD1 on 6 matching bases. CDR3 length: 17 residues. V lost 2 bases to trimming and J lost 1 base, with 15 bases between them. Germline-derived CDR1 and CDR2 are LNHNV and YYDKDF (reference sequence).